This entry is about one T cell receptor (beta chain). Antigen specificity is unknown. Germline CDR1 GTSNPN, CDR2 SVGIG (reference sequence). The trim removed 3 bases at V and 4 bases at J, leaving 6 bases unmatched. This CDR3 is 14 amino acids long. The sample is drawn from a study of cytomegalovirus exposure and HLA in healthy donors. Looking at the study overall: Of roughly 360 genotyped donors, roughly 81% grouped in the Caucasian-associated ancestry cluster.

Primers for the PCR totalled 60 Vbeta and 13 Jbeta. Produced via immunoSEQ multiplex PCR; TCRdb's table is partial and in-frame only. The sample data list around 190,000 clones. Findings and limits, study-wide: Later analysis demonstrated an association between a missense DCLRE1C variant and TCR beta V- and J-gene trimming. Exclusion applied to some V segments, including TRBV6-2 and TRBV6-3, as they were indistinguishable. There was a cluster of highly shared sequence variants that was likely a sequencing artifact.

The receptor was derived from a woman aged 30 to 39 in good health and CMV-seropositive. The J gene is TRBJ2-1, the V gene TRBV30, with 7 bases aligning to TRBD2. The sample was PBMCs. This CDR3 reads CAWSLGLSYNEQFF. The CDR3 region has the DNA TGTGCCTGGAGCTTGGGACTAAGTTACAATGAGCAGTTCTTC.